The 6 T cell receptor beta chains presented below share a single source sample, sequenced in a study of blood T cell repertoires in COVID-19. Some clones are missing from TCRdb's copy, which holds only in-frame ones; the method was immunoSEQ multiplex PCR. The table lists 180,000 or so clones, roughly 85% of them singletons. Sequences were obtained from peripheral blood. The receptors were gathered from a man aged 60-69 years with acute or convalescent COVID-19.

V and J are TRBV5-4 and TRBJ2-3; 10 nucleotides line up with TRBD2. Germline values: CDR1 SGHNT, CDR2 YYREEE (reference sequence). The CDR3 runs to 16 residues. The V gene end was trimmed by 1 base and the J gene end by 2 bases; junction bases not matched to a gene: 4. The CDR3 spells CASSLRLAGNTDTQYF. The CDR3 DNA sequence: TGTGCCAGCAGCTTGCGACTAGCGGGCAACACAGATACGCAGTATTTT.

This chain's CDR3 is CASSPGQGYNSPLHF. The CDR3 coding sequence is TGCGCCAGCAGCCCGGGGCAGGGGTATAATTCACCCCTCCACTTT. This chain uses TRBV5-1 with TRBJ1-6, with a tentative D call TRBD1 (6 bases). From germline, CDR1 is SGHRS and CDR2 YFSETQ. This CDR3 region has 15 residues. With 4 bases removed from V and 4 bases from J, the gap between germline ends came to 12 bases. Filled out from reference TRBV5-1 and TRBJ1-6, the complete variable domain reads KAGVTQTPRYLIKTRGQQVTLSCSPISGHRSVSWYQQTPGQGLQFLFEYFSETQRNKGNFPGRFSGRQFSNSRSEMNVSTLELGDSALYLCASSPGQGYNSPLHFGNGTRLTVT.

The CDR3 bases are TGTGCCAGCAGCCTTGGGCAGGGGGTTTCCAATGAGCAGTTCTTC. Translating gives CASSLGQGVSNEQFF. This chain connects TRBV3-1 (or the pseudogene TRBV3-2) to TRBJ2-1, with 7 bases fitting TRBD1. CDR1 and CDR2 from the germline V gene are LGHDT and YNNKEL (reference sequence). Trimming at V came to 4 bases and at J to 6 bases, leaving 9 bases not matched to a gene. The CDR3 loop spans 15 amino acids.

This chain links TRBV24-1 with TRBJ2-1, with a possible D match to TRBD1 (5 bases). The CDR3 is 15 residues long. The V end was cut by 6 bases, the J end by 5 bases, with 16 bases between. In germline, CDR1 is KGHDR, CDR2 SFDVKD. The chain's CDR3 is CATSPQAGYHNEQFF. The CDR3 DNA reads as TGTGCCACCAGTCCTCAAGCAGGGTACCACAATGAGCAGTTCTTC.

In DNA form, the CDR3 reads TGCGCCAGCAGGGTAGGGAGTTCGGACACTGAAGCTTTCTTT. Translating gives CASRVGSSDTEAFF. This chain uses TRBV5-1 with TRBJ1-1; D gene ambiguous. V was shortened by 5 bases and J by 3 bases, with 14 bases between the two germline ends. The CDR3 runs to 14 residues. In germline, CDR1 is SGHRS, CDR2 YFSETQ.

The chain carries TRBV6-5 and TRBJ1-4; no firm D call. Germline values: CDR1 MNHEY, CDR2 SVGAGI. V dropped 9 bases and J dropped 8 bases, with 10 bases sitting between them. This CDR3 is built from 11 residues. The CDR3 DNA reads TGTGCCAGTTCCTTCAGGGAAAAACTGTTTTTT. It codes for CASSFREKLFF.